Listed here are 27 T cell receptor beta chains from one sample, sequenced in a study of blood T cell repertoires in COVID-19. Assay used: immunoSEQ multiplex PCR; TCRdb lists only in-frame clones, some missing. The profile shows some 150,000 clones, about 90% of them singletons. Sequenced: peripheral blood. The source is a human donor in a cohort sampled during active COVID-19.

The V call is TRBV5-6, the J call TRBJ2-5, with D possibly being TRBD1 (6 bases). Trimming took off 4 bases at V and 4 bases at J, with 14 bases between the two ends. The CDR3 sequence is 14 residues long. The V gene's germline CDR1 is SGHDT and CDR2 YYEEEE. The CDR3 DNA sequence: TGTGCCAGCAGCACCACAGGGTCGGGAGAGACCCAGTACTTC. This sequence encodes CASSTTGSGETQYF.

This chain joins TRBV28 and TRBJ2-7; D is possibly TRBD1 (6 bases). V was shortened by 10 bases and J by 4 bases, with 23 bases between the two germline ends. Looked up from germline, CDR1 is MDHEN and CDR2 is SYDVKM. The CDR3 has 15 residues. CDR3 loop: CATLGGPEGKYEQYF. CDR3 sequence (DNA): TGTGCCACCCTAGGGGGTCCCGAGGGGAAATACGAGCAGTACTTC.

This rearrangement joins TRBV19 to TRBJ2-7, with D maybe TRBD1 (6 bases). The CDR3 contains 14 residues. Trimming removed 3 bases at V and 2 bases at J, with 11 bases between. Germline assignment: CDR1 LNHDA and CDR2 SQIVND (reference sequence). As DNA, the CDR3 is TGTGCCAGTAGTATGAGGACAGAAACCTACGAGCAGTACTTC. Protein product: CASSMRTETYEQYF.

The chain has TRBV24-1 and TRBJ2-1; 12 bases match TRBD2. CDR3 length: 16 amino acids. The ends lost 0 bases at V and 9 bases at J; junction bases unmatched: 5. Germline lookup yields CDR1 KGHDR and CDR2 SFDVKD. This chain's CDR3 is CATSDLLAGGPSEQFF. DNA for the CDR3: TGTGCCACCAGTGATTTGCTAGCGGGAGGGCCGAGTGAGCAGTTCTTC.

This clone was seen ten or more times. CDR3 in DNA: TGTGCCAGTAGTCGTCAACTAGCGGGAGGTCGCTACGAGCAGTACTTC. Translated: CASSRQLAGGRYEQYF. The chain has TRBV19 and TRBJ2-7, with 12 nucleotides matching TRBD2. The CDR3 totals 16 residues. V lost 5 bases and J lost 3; bases outside the gene matches: 8. Germline V gene lookup returns CDR1 LNHDA and CDR2 SQIVND (reference sequence).

The chain couples TRBV7-8 to TRBJ2-7; 12 nucleotides match TRBD2. CDR3 length: 14 amino acids. Looked up from germline, CDR1 is SGHVS and CDR2 is FQNEAQ. V shed 4 bases, J shed 9 bases, and the junction held 7 bases outside the gene matches. The CDR3 protein is CASSSLAGGPRQYF. The CDR3 DNA sequence: TGTGCCAGCAGCTCCCTAGCGGGGGGGCCCCGGCAGTACTTC.

This clone has only one observation. The rearrangement joins TRBV7-3 to TRBJ1-2; maybe TRBD1 (5 bases). Trimming cost V 4 bases and J 3 bases, with 9 bases left between them. Germline-derived CDR1 and CDR2 are SGHTA and FQGTGA. The CDR3 extends over 13 amino acids. CDR3 DNA: TGTGCCAGCAGCTCGGACACGGACTATGGCTACACCTTC. Its protein product is CASSSDTDYGYTF.

There are a few counts of this clone. V and J are TRBV6-2 or TRBV6-3 and TRBJ2-7; maybe TRBD1 (6 bases). This CDR3 comprises 13 residues. Looked up from germline, CDR1 is MNHEY and CDR2 is SVGEGT. Trimming left V 2 bases short and J 3 bases short, with 8 bases between. The CDR3 DNA reads as TGTGCCAGCAGTTACGGACAGCTCTACGAGCAGTACTTC. This encodes CASSYGQLYEQYF.

The genes are TRBV7-2 and TRBJ1-1, with a possible D match to TRBD1 (5 bases). In germline, CDR1 is SGHTA, CDR2 FQGNSA. CDR3 length: 13 residues. V lost 0 bases and J lost 6, with 8 bases in between. The chain's CDR3 is CASSLARGAEAFF. The DNA for the CDR3 is TGTGCCAGCAGCTTAGCGCGGGGGGCTGAAGCTTTCTTT.

The chain combines TRBV3-1 (or the pseudogene TRBV3-2) with TRBJ2-1, with TRBD2 matching 11 bases. Germline lookup yields CDR1 LGHDT and CDR2 YNNKEL (reference sequence). The CDR3 consists of 15 residues. J lost 6 bases, V lost 5 bases, and 6 bases had no gene match. The CDR3 sequence: CASSIAGGPGNEQFF. CDR3 coding DNA: TGTGCCAGCAGCATAGCGGGGGGGCCGGGCAATGAGCAGTTCTTC.

The J gene is TRBJ2-1, the V gene TRBV7-2, with 8 bases aligning to TRBD1. The ends lost 1 base at V and 4 bases at J; junction bases unmatched: 12. This CDR3 has 18 residues. Germline lookup yields CDR1 SGHTA and CDR2 FQGNSA. The CDR3 nucleotides read TGTGCCAGCAGCTTAGGAGCTCCGGGACAGGCGTTATACAATGAGCAGTTCTTC. It codes for CASSLGAPGQALYNEQFF. Full variable domain (outside the CDR3, taken from reference TRBV7-2 and TRBJ2-1): GAGVSQSPSNKVTEKGKDVELRCDPISGHTALYWYRQSLGQGLEFLIYFQGNSAPDKSGLPSDRFSAERTGGSVSTLTIQRTQQEDSAVYLCASSLGAPGQALYNEQFFGPGTRLTVL.

This chain uses TRBV5-1 with TRBJ2-1, with TRBD1 matching over 10 bases. This CDR3 region has 14 residues. Germline V CDR1 and CDR2: SGHRS, YFSETQ. Trimming cost V 4 bases and J 5 bases; bases outside gene matches: 3. The chain's CDR3 is CASSKDRGNNEQFF. The DNA for the CDR3 is TGCGCCAGCAGCAAGGACAGGGGGAACAATGAGCAGTTCTTC.

The chain joins TRBV19 to TRBJ2-5; TRBD2 might be the D (5 bases). In germline, CDR1 is LNHDA, CDR2 SQIVND (reference sequence). The CDR3 has 14 residues. The V end lost 5 bases, the J end lost 5 bases, and 15 bases lay between the germline ends. The CDR3, as DNA: TGTGCCAGTAGTCGGGGATTCTTGAGGGAGACCCAGTACTTC. Translation gives CASSRGFLRETQYF.

This clone appeared once. The genes are TRBV13 and TRBJ2-1; 9 nucleotides align to TRBD2. The CDR3 consists of 16 residues. The germline V gene encodes CDR1 PRHDT and CDR2 FYEKMQ (reference sequence). V gave up 5 bases and J gave up 7 bases; unmatched junction bases: 12. Here the CDR3 reads CASSPGAGGPRNEQFF. DNA of the CDR3: TGTGCCAGCAGCCCTGGTGCGGGAGGGCCCCGGAATGAGCAGTTCTTC.

This chain connects TRBV4-2 to TRBJ2-1; 14 bases fit TRBD2. The length of the CDR3 is 15 residues. V shed 4 bases, J shed 5 bases, and the junction held 1 base outside the gene matches. Germline V gene sequence: CDR1 LGHNA, CDR2 YNFKEQ. The DNA for the CDR3 is TGTGCCAGCAGCCCGGGACTAGCGGGAGACAATGAGCAGTTCTTC. It specifies CASSPGLAGDNEQFF.

The chain joins TRBV30 to TRBJ1-2; D ambiguous. Germline assignment: CDR1 GTSNPN and CDR2 SVGIG (reference sequence). Trimming shortened V by 5 bases and J by 8 bases, and 18 bases separated the two germline ends. The CDR3 is 13 amino acids. CDR3 DNA sequence: TGTGCCTGGGGTACGGGAGGGCCGACCGGCTACACCTTC. Its translation is CAWGTGGPTGYTF.

The chain carries TRBV15 and TRBJ2-1; 9 bases agree with TRBD2. The CDR3 spans 16 residues. Germline V CDR1 and CDR2: LNHNV, YYDKDF (reference sequence). Unmatched junction bases numbered 4, after V lost 0 bases and J lost 4 bases. Here the CDR3 DNA reads TGTGCCACCAGCAGAGATGGGACTAGCAGATACAATGAGCAGTTCTTC. This translates into CATSRDGTSRYNEQFF.

The genes are TRBV28 and TRBJ2-7; 11 bases match TRBD2. The germline CDR1 and CDR2 sequences are MDHEN and SYDVKM. The V and J ends lost 6 bases and 2 bases, in that order; junction bases with no gene match: 6. The CDR3 is 15 residues long. In nucleotides, the CDR3 is TGTGCCAGCAGCCCTACTAGCGGGGGCACCTACGAGCAGTACTTC. It is translated as CASSPTSGGTYEQYF.

V is TRBV5-4 and J is TRBJ2-3; maybe TRBD2 (6 bases). V lost 0 bases and J lost 10, with 12 bases in between. The CDR3 is made up of 13 amino acids. CDR1 is SGHNT and CDR2 is YYREEE in the germline V gene (reference sequence). The CDR3 here is CASSLGAGSAQYF. The CDR3, as DNA: TGTGCCAGCAGCTTGGGGGCGGGGAGTGCGCAGTATTTT.

The V and J genes are TRBV5-6 and TRBJ2-3; D unclear. The CDR3 consists of 14 residues. With 9 bases removed from V and 0 bases from J, the gap between germline ends came to 14 bases. The germline V gene encodes CDR1 SGHDT and CDR2 YYEEEE. The CDR3 sequence: CATKLPLSTDTQYF. The CDR3 DNA sequence: TGTGCCACCAAACTACCATTGAGCACAGATACGCAGTATTTT.

The V gene is TRBV6-4, the J gene TRBJ2-7, with TRBD2 matching 12 bases. V dropped 6 bases and J dropped 2; count of bases not matched to a gene: 5. The germline V gene encodes CDR1 MRHNA and CDR2 SNTAGT. This CDR3 comprises 15 residues. The CDR3 region has the DNA TGTGCCAGCAGCGAGGGACTAGCGGGTACCTACGAGCAGTACTTC. This translates into CASSEGLAGTYEQYF.

The chain has TRBV19 and TRBJ1-1; the match to TRBD1 covers 10 bases. The germline CDR1 and CDR2 sequences are LNHDA and SQIVND (reference sequence). V lost 6 bases, J lost 5 bases, and 9 bases stayed unmatched. The CDR3 contains 15 residues. The CDR3 spells CASSLNRDRGTEAFF. Written as DNA, the CDR3 is TGTGCCAGTAGCCTAAACCGGGACAGGGGTACTGAAGCTTTCTTT.

The table lists this clone with a count of one. The chain links TRBV11-2 to TRBJ1-4; D gene ambiguous. V lost 7 bases to trimming and J lost 3 bases, with 15 bases between them. Germline V CDR1 and CDR2: SGHAT, FQNNGV. The CDR3 extends over 15 amino acids. The CDR3 DNA reads TGTGCCAGCAACACTCTGGGCACCGCTAATGAAAAACTGTTTTTT. This encodes CASNTLGTANEKLFF.

The rearrangement uses TRBV6-5 and TRBJ2-2; D is perhaps TRBD2 (5 bases). This CDR3 has 14 amino acids. Between the trimmed V and J ends, which lost 6 bases and 4 bases, there was a span of 12 bases. Looked up from germline, CDR1 is MNHEY and CDR2 is SVGAGI. As DNA, the CDR3 is TGTGCCAGCAGGCCGGACTGGACCACCGGGGAGCTGTTTTTT. Protein sequence: CASRPDWTTGELFF.

The chain couples TRBV29-1 to TRBJ1-6, with 9 nucleotides matching TRBD1. The length of the CDR3 is 13 residues. CDR1 SQVTM and CDR2 ANQGSEA come from the germline V gene. With 4 bases clipped from V and 8 bases from J, the junction kept 3 bases outside the gene matches. The CDR3 sequence is CSVGGQGDSPLHF. The CDR3 DNA is TGCAGCGTTGGGGGACAGGGCGATTCACCCCTCCACTTT.

The CDR3 nucleotides are TGCGCCAGCAGCCAAGACTCGGATCGGCGTCGCGCGAGGACCGGGGAGCTGTTTTTT. It specifies CASSQDSDRRRARTGELFF. This rearrangement joins TRBV4-3 to TRBJ2-2, with D unclear. V was trimmed by 0 bases and J by 5 bases, leaving 22 bases between them. Germline-derived CDR1 and CDR2 are LGHNA and YSLEER. This CDR3 is built from 19 residues.

This clone has just a few counts. J is TRBJ2-1 and V is TRBV11-3; tentatively, D is TRBD2 (7 bases). This CDR3 region has 15 residues. The V end lost 1 base, the J end lost 7 bases, and 14 bases lay between the germline ends. Germline CDR1 reads SGHNT; CDR2 reads YENEEA. The CDR3 protein is CASSLGGASGNEQFF. In DNA form, the CDR3 reads TGTGCCAGCAGCTTAGGGGGGGCTAGCGGTAATGAGCAGTTCTTC.